These 28 T cell receptor beta chains came from one sample sequenced in a study of radiation and T cells in renal cell carcinoma. Time point: blood 4 weeks post-SBRT, at nephrectomy. The treatment here: 15 Gy SBRT to primary tumor, nephrectomy 4 weeks later. Profiling relied on immunoSEQ multiplex PCR, and the TCRdb table lists in-frame clones only, not all of them. Of roughly 61,000 clones listed, about three quarters were seen once; the top ten hold over 5.5%. This specimen consisted of blood, obtained from a patient whose treatment included radiotherapy and nephrectomy. The receptors were gathered from a man between 60 and 75 years old with renal cell carcinoma.

The chain recombines TRBV6-6 with TRBJ1-1; 9 bases are shared with TRBD1. The V segment lost 6 bases and the J segment 2 bases; nucleotides outside the gene matches: 4. The germline V gene encodes CDR1 MNHNY and CDR2 SVGAGI (reference sequence). This CDR3 region has 14 residues. The CDR3 coding sequence is TGTGCCAGCAGGTGGGACAGGGCAAACACTGAAGCTTTCTTT. It specifies CASRWDRANTEAFF.

The chain joins TRBV4-3 to TRBJ2-1, with D perhaps TRBD1 (5 bases). Germline V gene data show CDR1 as LGHNA and CDR2 as YSLEER. This CDR3 is built from 16 residues. Trimming pared 0 bases from V and 3 bases from J, leaving 12 bases between. For the CDR3, the DNA is TGCGCCAGCAGCCAAGATAGACAGTATCTCTACAATGAGCAGTTCTTC. Its protein product is CASSQDRQYLYNEQFF.

CDR3 DNA sequence: TGCGCCAGCAGCTCACGACAGGGGGAAGGCTACACCTTC. Translated: CASSSRQGEGYTF. The chain has TRBV5-1 and TRBJ1-2, with 9 nucleotides matching TRBD1. Looked up from germline, CDR1 is SGHRS and CDR2 is YFSETQ. J was trimmed by 8 bases and V by 3 bases; bases with no gene match: 5. The CDR3 totals 13 residues.

The V and J genes are TRBV6-5 and TRBJ1-2, with 7 bases fitting TRBD1. The germline gives CDR1 MNHEY, CDR2 SVGAGI. Unmatched junction bases numbered 4, after V lost 0 bases and J lost 0 bases. The CDR3 loop spans 16 amino acids. The CDR3 nucleotides are TGTGCCAGCAGTTACTCTAGGGGGCAATCTAACTATGGCTACACCTTC. Translating gives CASSYSRGQSNYGYTF.

This clone was observed a handful of times. The chain joins TRBV6-5 to TRBJ1-1, with no clear D. The CDR3 runs to 14 residues. Germline lookup yields CDR1 MNHEY and CDR2 SVGAGI. Trimming removed 0 bases from V and 5 bases from J, with 10 bases in between. CDR3 loop: CASSYSFQRTEAFF. The CDR3 coding sequence is TGTGCCAGCAGTTACTCATTTCAGAGAACTGAAGCTTTCTTT.

This clone has more than one count but fewer than ten. V and J are TRBV19 and TRBJ1-4; 8 bases line up with TRBD1. J was trimmed by 8 bases and V by 7 bases; bases with no gene match: 12. The CDR3 totals 15 residues. Germline-derived CDR1 and CDR2 are LNHDA and SQIVND (reference sequence). CDR3 in amino acids: CASKTGVLEGEKLFF. The CDR3 DNA reads TGTGCCAGTAAGACAGGGGTCTTAGAGGGCGAAAAACTGTTTTTT. The variable domain in full, with the rest retrieved from reference TRBV19 and TRBJ1-4, is DGGITQSPKYLFRKEGQNVTLSCEQNLNHDAMYWYRQDPGQGLRLIYYSQIVNDFQKGDIAEGYSVSREKKESFPLTVTSAQKNPTAFYLCASKTGVLEGEKLFFGSGTQLSVL.

The rearrangement joins TRBV6-1 to TRBJ2-7, with D maybe TRBD2 (5 bases). CDR3 length equals 12 residues. With 2 bases removed from V and 6 bases from J, the gap between germline ends came to 8 bases. The germline CDR1 and CDR2 sequences are MNHNS and SASEGT. CDR3 loop: CASSERRGEQYV. The DNA of the CDR3 is TGTGCCAGCAGTGAAAGACGGGGCGAGCAGTACGTC.

The genes are TRBV5-1 and TRBJ2-2, with 7 positions matching TRBD2. Germline CDR1 is SGHRS and CDR2 is YFSETQ. V shed 7 bases and J 4 bases; nucleotides not matched to a gene: 7. CDR3 length: 14 residues. The CDR3 here is CASAPSGGTGELFF. For the CDR3, the DNA is TGCGCCAGCGCTCCTTCGGGGGGCACCGGGGAGCTGTTTTTT.

The J gene is TRBJ1-2, the V gene TRBV6-1, with D tentatively TRBD1 (6 bases). Germline values: CDR1 MNHNS, CDR2 SASEGT. This CDR3 contains 15 residues. V was shortened by 5 bases and J by 1 base, with 14 bases between the two germline ends. The DNA of the CDR3 is TGTGCCAGCAGTTTGGGGGTACAGGGTAACTATGGCTACACCTTC. The encoded protein is CASSLGVQGNYGYTF.

This rearrangement joins TRBV28 to TRBJ1-1, with D unresolved. The germline V gene encodes CDR1 MDHEN and CDR2 SYDVKM. The ends were cut back, 6 bases at V and 7 bases at J, with 15 bases in the middle. The CDR3 contains 13 residues. The CDR3: CASSLRHRLEAFF. The CDR3 nucleotides are TGTGCCAGCAGCCTAAGACACAGACTTGAAGCTTTCTTT.

The chain combines TRBV12-5 with TRBJ2-5; D unclear. V was cut by 6 bases and J by 5 bases, with 25 bases left in between. In germline, CDR1 is LGHNT, CDR2 FRNRAP. The CDR3 contains 17 residues. The CDR3: CASGRIWAEEGRETQYF. CDR3 nucleotides: TGTGCTAGTGGAAGGATCTGGGCAGAGGAAGGAAGGGAGACCCAGTACTTC.

This clone has just a few counts. The V and J genes are TRBV6-5 and TRBJ2-7; 10 nucleotides match TRBD1. CDR3 length equals 14 residues. The germline V gene encodes CDR1 MNHEY and CDR2 SVGAGI. The V segment lost 6 bases and the J segment 3 bases; nucleotides outside the gene matches: 5. The CDR3 sequence is CASSLGQGFYEQYF. CDR3 DNA: TGTGCCAGCAGCCTGGGACAGGGGTTCTACGAGCAGTACTTC.

The rearrangement links TRBV6-1 to TRBJ1-1; D ambiguous. Trimming removed 3 bases at V and 4 bases at J, with 18 bases between. The germline V gene has CDR1 MNHNS and CDR2 SASEGT. The CDR3 contains 16 residues. The CDR3 sequence is CASSDLGRGFGTEAFF. The CDR3 nucleotides are TGTGCCAGCAGTGATTTGGGTCGAGGGTTTGGCACTGAAGCTTTCTTT.

CDR3: CASSLGLAGGSFSYEQYF. The CDR3 nucleotides read TGTGCCAGCAGCTTGGGACTAGCGGGGGGCTCCTTCTCCTACGAGCAGTACTTC. The rearrangement joins TRBV13 to TRBJ2-5, with 15 bases that match TRBD2. The J call is doubtful: the DNA matches TRBJ2-7 better. The CDR3 extends over 18 amino acids. CDR1 is PRHDT and CDR2 is FYEKMQ in the germline V gene (reference sequence).

The chain employs TRBV9 and TRBJ2-7, with 7 bases identical to TRBD2. Trimming cost V 0 bases and J 0 bases; bases outside gene matches: 12. CDR1 and CDR2 (germline): SGDLS, YYNGEE. The CDR3 loop spans 18 amino acids. The CDR3 spells CASSVDPLTSRSSYEQYV. As DNA, the CDR3 is TGTGCCAGCAGCGTAGACCCCCTGACTAGCCGAAGCTCCTACGAGCAGTACGTC.

This chain connects TRBV9 to TRBJ1-2, with 8 bases matching TRBD1. Germline V lookup: CDR1 SGDLS, CDR2 YYNGEE. The V and J ends lost 0 bases and 7 bases, in that order; junction bases with no gene match: 5. This CDR3 is 14 amino acids long. This CDR3 reads CASSVDRTGGGYTF. The DNA of the CDR3 is TGTGCCAGCAGCGTAGACCGAACAGGGGGTGGCTACACCTTC.

The chain couples TRBV7-2 to TRBJ2-5, with D tentatively TRBD1 or TRBD2 (6 bases each). Between the trimmed V and J ends, which lost 1 base and 4 bases, there was a span of 16 bases. Germline CDR1 reads SGHTA; CDR2 reads FQGNSA. There are 16 residues in the CDR3. Here the CDR3 reads CASSLVPGAGGETQYF. The CDR3 DNA is TGTGCCAGCAGCTTAGTTCCGGGGGCGGGTGGAGAGACCCAGTACTTC.

This clone was seen only a few times. The CDR3 nucleotides read TGTGCCAGCTCATCCCTCCGGACTAGCGGCAGCTCTGGGGCCAACGTCCTGACTTTC. Protein product: CASSSLRTSGSSGANVLTF. V is TRBV18 and J is TRBJ2-6, with 10 bases fitting TRBD2. V lost 5 bases, J lost 0 bases, and 10 bases stayed unmatched. CDR3 size: 19 residues. CDR1 KGHSH and CDR2 LQKENI come from the germline V gene.

The chain joins TRBV5-1 to TRBJ1-4; 8 bases are a match to TRBD1. This CDR3 spans 16 amino acids. Germline assignment: CDR1 SGHRS and CDR2 YFSETQ. Trimming removed 7 bases from V and 2 bases from J; junction bases left unmatched: 10. The CDR3 here is CASGTGGVSTNEKLFF. The DNA of the CDR3 is TGCGCCAGCGGTACAGGGGGGGTTTCTACTAATGAAAAACTGTTTTTT. The whole variable domain, remainder taken from reference TRBV5-1 and TRBJ1-4, is KAGVTQTPRYLIKTRGQQVTLSCSPISGHRSVSWYQQTPGQGLQFLFEYFSETQRNKGNFPGRFSGRQFSNSRSEMNVSTLELGDSALYLCASGTGGVSTNEKLFFGSGTQLSVL.

This chain joins TRBV2 and TRBJ2-3; D remains unclear. V dropped 10 bases and J dropped 0 bases, with 14 bases sitting between them. The CDR3 runs to 14 residues. Per germline, CDR1 SNHLY and CDR2 FYNNEI. CDR3 in DNA: TGTGCCACCGCGCAGATCGATAGCACAGATACGCAGTATTTT. Its protein is CATAQIDSTDTQYF.

This sequence joins TRBV4-3 and TRBJ1-5, with D possibly matching TRBD1 (6 bases). CDR3 size: 14 residues. Germline V lookup: CDR1 LGHNA, CDR2 YSLEER. V lost 0 bases and J 7 bases, leaving 10 bases between the germline ends. In nucleotides, the CDR3 is TGCGCCAGCAGCCAAGAAAGGGGGTGGCAGCCCCAGCATTTT. Translating gives CASSQERGWQPQHF.

V usage is TRBV19 and J usage is TRBJ2-5; D remains unclear. Germline V gene data show CDR1 as LNHDA and CDR2 as SQIVND (reference sequence). CDR3 length equals 12 residues. Trimming pared 0 bases from V and 6 bases from J, leaving 5 bases between. The CDR3 DNA is TGTGCCAGTAGTATAGACGACCAGACCCAGTACTTC. Amino acids: CASSIDDQTQYF. Full variable domain (rest looked up from reference TRBV19 and TRBJ2-5): DGGITQSPKYLFRKEGQNVTLSCEQNLNHDAMYWYRQDPGQGLRLIYYSQIVNDFQKGDIAEGYSVSREKKESFPLTVTSAQKNPTAFYLCASSIDDQTQYFGPGTRLLVL.

The chain couples TRBV10-3 to TRBJ1-2, with D perhaps matching TRBD1 (5 bases). The CDR3 is made up of 10 amino acids. Trimming took off 10 bases at V and 8 bases at J, with 11 bases between the two ends. CDR1 ENHRY and CDR2 SYGVKD come from the germline V gene. The CDR3 sequence is CATQGDGYTF. The DNA of the CDR3 is TGTGCCACCCAGGGCGACGGCTACACCTTC.

The chain employs TRBV28 and TRBJ2-1; D gene uncertain. The V end lost 5 bases, the J end lost 5 bases, and 13 bases lay between the germline ends. CDR3 length equals 14 residues. In germline, CDR1 is MDHEN, CDR2 SYDVKM. The CDR3 nucleotides read TGTGCCAGCAGTCTCCGGACCCCGAACAATGAGCAGTTCTTC. Its protein is CASSLRTPNNEQFF.

The gene calls are TRBV7-3 and TRBJ2-2; D ambiguous. The CDR3 is made up of 12 amino acids. CDR1 and CDR2 (germline): SGHTA, FQGTGA. V lost 5 bases and J lost 5, with 6 bases in between. The CDR3 region is CASSLGTGELFF. The DNA of the CDR3 is TGTGCCAGCAGCCTGGGAACCGGGGAGCTGTTTTTT.

V usage is TRBV7-7 and J usage is TRBJ2-5, with 12 bases fitting TRBD2. CDR1 SSHAT and CDR2 FNYEAQ come from the germline V gene (reference sequence). CDR3 size: 16 residues. J gave up 5 bases and V 3 bases, and 7 bases lay outside the gene matches. The CDR3 region has the DNA TGTGCCAGCAGCTTGGCTAGCGGGAGGGCCGGGGAGACCCAGTACTTC. It encodes CASSLASGRAGETQYF.

This clone was seen a few times. The chain recombines TRBV9 with TRBJ2-5; 7 bases match TRBD1. CDR1 is SGDLS, CDR2 YYNGEE, per germline. The CDR3 extends over 14 amino acids. The trim removed 3 bases at V and 2 bases at J, leaving 4 bases unmatched. CDR3 nucleotides: TGTGCCAGCAGCGAGGGACAGCCACAAGAGACCCAGTACTTC. Translated: CASSEGQPQETQYF.

The CDR3 spells CASSRVFSNQPQHF. The CDR3 coding sequence is TGTGCCAGCAGCCGGGTTTTTAGCAATCAGCCCCAGCATTTT. This sequence joins TRBV5-8 and TRBJ1-5; D not resolved. Trimming removed 4 bases from V and 0 bases from J, with 8 bases in between. CDR1 is SGHTS, CDR2 YDEGEE, per germline. This CDR3 spans 14 amino acids.